Following are 28 T cell receptor beta chains from one sample sequenced in a study of cytomegalovirus exposure and HLA in healthy donors. A multiplex PCR was run with 60 Vbeta primers and 13 Jbeta primers. Clones were sequenced by immunoSEQ multiplex PCR, and TCRdb holds only the in-frame ones, with some missing. The sample holds about 160,000 clones, about 75% seen once. Sequenced sample: PBMCs. Receptors originate from a woman aged 50 to 65 in good health and CMV-seropositive.

The chain recombines TRBV29-1 with TRBJ1-2; no firm D call. This CDR3 comprises 11 residues. Germline assignment: CDR1 SQVTM and CDR2 ANQGSEA. V dropped 7 bases and J dropped 8 bases, with 14 bases sitting between them. The CDR3 DNA follows: TGCAGCGGCCACGACGGAGGGGGCTACACCTTC. It specifies CSGHDGGGYTF.

The table lists this clone with a few counts. The CDR3 DNA reads as TGTGCCAGCAGTGAACTCGCTGGGGGGGAAGAGCAGTTCTTC. Protein product: CASSELAGGEEQFF. This chain links TRBV2 with TRBJ2-1, with 7 bases that match TRBD2. Germline trimming cut 2 bases from V and 10 bases from J; bases unmatched to any gene: 8. The CDR3 sequence is 14 residues long. Germline V gene data show CDR1 as SNHLY and CDR2 as FYNNEI.

The chain joins TRBV10-3 to TRBJ2-1; perhaps TRBD1 as D (5 bases). The V gene lost 4 bases and the J gene lost 4 bases, with 5 bases spanning the gap. Germline CDR1 is ENHRY and CDR2 is SYGVKD. The CDR3 spans 12 residues. CDR3 in amino acids: CAISGQYNEQFF. For the CDR3, the DNA is TGTGCCATCAGTGGACAGTACAATGAGCAGTTCTTC.

A few counts support this clone. V gene TRBV11-2 combines with J gene TRBJ1-4, with 7 bases aligning to TRBD1. The CDR3 totals 15 residues. The germline gives CDR1 SGHAT, CDR2 FQNNGV. Unmatched junction bases numbered 7, after V lost 6 bases and J lost 3 bases. The CDR3 DNA is TGTGCCAGCAGTTCAAGACAGGGATCTAATGAAAAACTGTTTTTT. This encodes CASSSRQGSNEKLFF.

The sample holds a few counts of this clone. This chain uses TRBV18 with TRBJ1-6; D is possibly TRBD1 (5 bases). Trimming removed 3 bases from V and 7 bases from J, with 10 bases in between. The CDR3 consists of 14 residues. Germline values: CDR1 KGHSH, CDR2 LQKENI. CDR3 DNA: TGTGCCAGCTCACCCAGGGTTGGGAATTCACCCCTCCACTTT. As protein: CASSPRVGNSPLHF.

This sequence joins TRBV2 and TRBJ1-5; tentative D call: TRBD1 (6 bases). Trimming shortened V by 6 bases and J by 5 bases, and 11 bases separated the two germline ends. The CDR3 contains 13 residues. Germline V gene lookup returns CDR1 SNHLY and CDR2 FYNNEI. The chain's CDR3 is CASRGDTYQPQHF. The CDR3 nucleotides are TGTGCCAGCAGGGGGGACACTTATCAGCCCCAGCATTTT.

This clone was recorded a few times. This chain connects TRBV6-5 to TRBJ2-1; D remains ambiguous. Deletions cut 0 bases from V and 6 bases from J, with 9 bases between. CDR3 length: 14 amino acids. Germline values: CDR1 MNHEY, CDR2 SVGAGI. CDR3 protein: CASSYSRGFNEQFF. Written as DNA, the CDR3 is TGTGCCAGCAGTTACTCGAGAGGCTTCAATGAGCAGTTCTTC.

This chain links TRBV5-6 with TRBJ2-2; TRBD1 agrees at 11 bases. Germline CDR1 and CDR2: SGHDT and YYEEEE. The CDR3 sequence is 15 residues long. The J segment lost 4 bases and the V segment lost 4 bases, leaving 3 bases of the junction unmatched. The CDR3 loop is CASSLDRGLTGELFF. As DNA, the CDR3 is TGTGCCAGCAGCCTGGACAGGGGGCTCACCGGGGAGCTGTTTTTT.

The V and J genes are TRBV5-1 and TRBJ2-5, with a weak D call TRBD1 (6 bases). Germline V gives CDR1 SGHRS, CDR2 YFSETQ. The CDR3 has 15 residues. V lost 4 bases and J lost 1, with 14 bases in between. Written as DNA, the CDR3 is TGCGCCAGCAGCCTCCCCGACAGGTCCCAAGAGACCCAGTACTTC. It is translated as CASSLPDRSQETQYF.

The V call is TRBV5-1, the J call TRBJ2-1; 7 nucleotides line up with TRBD2. V trimming: 1 base; J trimming: 4 bases; junction bases outside the gene matches: 2. This CDR3 contains 14 residues. The germline CDR1 and CDR2 sequences are SGHRS and YFSETQ. The CDR3 sequence is CASSLFGGYNEQFF. CDR3 bases: TGCGCCAGCAGCTTGTTCGGGGGGTACAATGAGCAGTTCTTC.

The V gene is TRBV27, the J gene TRBJ2-3; tentatively, D is TRBD2 (6 bases). CDR1 is MNHEY, CDR2 SMNVEV, per germline (reference sequence). Trimming shortened V by 7 bases and J by 3 bases, and 17 bases separated the two germline ends. CDR3 size: 15 residues. The CDR3 is CASTRGRPSTDTQYF. Written as DNA, the CDR3 is TGTGCCAGCACCCGGGGGAGGCCGTCAACAGATACGCAGTATTTT.

The chain uses TRBV27 and TRBJ1-1; tentative D call: TRBD1 (5 bases). Germline V CDR1 and CDR2: MNHEY, SMNVEV (reference sequence). The V and J ends lost 2 bases and 2 bases respectively, with 12 bases between them. CDR3 size: 15 residues. This CDR3 is CASSLDRPINTEAFF. The CDR3 nucleotides are TGTGCCAGCAGTTTAGACAGACCTATAAACACTGAAGCTTTCTTT.

This rearrangement joins TRBV30 to TRBJ1-1; the D gene is possibly TRBD1 (6 bases). CDR1 GTSNPN and CDR2 SVGIG come from the germline V gene (reference sequence). This CDR3 spans 12 amino acids. V gave up 2 bases and J gave up 5 bases, with 9 bases separating them. The CDR3 bases are TGTGCCTGGAGTAGGCAGGGGACTGAAGCTTTCTTT. It codes for CAWSRQGTEAFF. The variable domain in full, with the rest retrieved from reference TRBV30 and TRBJ1-1, is SQTIHQWPATLVQPVGSPLSLECTVEGTSNPNLYWYRQAAGRGLQLLFYSVGIGQISSEVPQNLSASRPQDRQFILSSKKLLLSDSGFYLCAWSRQGTEAFFGQGTRLTVV.

This clone was counted a single time. The CDR3 DNA is TGTGCCAGCAGCTCGACAGGGATTGGTCCCGGGGAGCTGTTTTTT. Amino acids: CASSSTGIGPGELFF. The gene calls are TRBV7-6 and TRBJ2-2; 7 bases are a match to TRBD1. Trimming at V came to 4 bases and at J to 6 bases, leaving 8 bases not matched to a gene. The CDR3 totals 15 residues. In germline, CDR1 is SGHVS, CDR2 FNYEAQ.

The chain employs TRBV19 and TRBJ2-6, with 8 bases that match TRBD1. CDR3 size: 15 residues. V lost 4 bases and J lost 2; bases outside the gene matches: 1. The germline V gene has CDR1 LNHDA and CDR2 SQIVND (reference sequence). CDR3 region: CASSKQGAGANVLTF. CDR3 nucleotide sequence: TGTGCCAGTAGTAAACAGGGGGCTGGGGCCAACGTCCTGACTTTC. The full variable domain, in which reference TRBV19 and TRBJ2-6 provide the parts outside the CDR3, is DGGITQSPKYLFRKEGQNVTLSCEQNLNHDAMYWYRQDPGQGLRLIYYSQIVNDFQKGDIAEGYSVSREKKESFPLTVTSAQKNPTAFYLCASSKQGAGANVLTFGAGSRLTVL.

This chain connects TRBV4-1 to TRBJ2-7; a possible D gene is TRBD2 (6 bases). Germline values: CDR1 MGHRA, CDR2 YSYEKL. The length of the CDR3 is 16 residues. Trimming removed 0 bases at V and 2 bases at J, with 14 bases between. CDR3 protein: CASSQDYGGATYEQYF. CDR3 bases: TGCGCCAGCAGCCAAGATTACGGAGGGGCCACCTACGAGCAGTACTTC.

This clone was seen only a few times. This chain uses TRBV15 with TRBJ2-7; 8 bases are shared with TRBD2. The trim removed 1 base at V and 0 bases at J, leaving 5 bases unmatched. The CDR3 extends over 16 amino acids. Per germline, CDR1 LNHNV and CDR2 YYDKDF (reference sequence). CDR3 amino acids: CATSRGITSGSYEQYF. The CDR3 bases are TGTGCCACCAGCAGAGGTATAACTAGCGGCTCCTACGAGCAGTACTTC.

This clone is a singleton in its sample. J is TRBJ1-6 and V is TRBV5-8, with 11 bases that match TRBD1. The trim removed 3 bases at V and 13 bases at J, leaving 6 bases unmatched. Looked up from germline, CDR1 is SGHTS and CDR2 is YDEGEE. The CDR3 contains 14 residues. The CDR3 sequence: CASSSRDRGDPLHF. The CDR3 DNA sequence: TGTGCCAGCAGCTCCCGGGACAGGGGGGATCCCCTCCACTTT.

This clone was picked up a small number of times. The CDR3 region has the DNA TGCGCCAGGGGACAGGGGGCCCGGCAAGAGACCCAGTACTTC. Its translation is CARGQGARQETQYF. The J gene is TRBJ2-5, the V gene TRBV10-1; 12 nucleotides align to TRBD1. Trimming removed 9 bases from V and 2 bases from J; junction bases left unmatched: 4. This CDR3 contains 14 residues. Germline values: CDR1 WNHNN, CDR2 SYGVQD (reference sequence).

The chain joins TRBV5-5 to TRBJ1-1; D call uncertain. Per germline, CDR1 SGHKS and CDR2 YYEKEE (reference sequence). Trimming took off 5 bases at V and 4 bases at J, with 9 bases between the two ends. CDR3 length: 12 amino acids. CDR3 residues: CASREGGTEAFF. The DNA for the CDR3 is TGTGCCAGCAGGGAGGGCGGCACTGAAGCTTTCTTT.

The CDR3 nucleotides are TGCGCCAGCAGCCAAGCCCCCGGGGGGATGTACGAGCAGTACTTC. Protein sequence: CASSQAPGGMYEQYF. The V gene is TRBV4-3, the J gene TRBJ2-7; the match to TRBD2 covers 7 bases. Germline trimming cut 1 base from V and 4 bases from J; bases unmatched to any gene: 7. Germline lookup yields CDR1 LGHNA and CDR2 YSLEER. The CDR3 spans 15 residues.

The J gene is TRBJ1-1, the V gene TRBV27, with a tentative D call TRBD1 (5 bases). This CDR3 spans 15 amino acids. CDR1 is MNHEY and CDR2 is SMNVEV in the germline V gene (reference sequence). The V end was cut by 5 bases, the J end by 3 bases, with 16 bases between. CDR3 region: CASSPGDSGDTEAFF. CDR3 nucleotide sequence: TGTGCCAGCAGTCCGGGAGACAGTGGGGACACTGAAGCTTTCTTT.

This chain connects TRBV11-2 to TRBJ2-7; TRBD2 matches 12 bases. The CDR3 contains 16 residues. CDR1 and CDR2 (germline): SGHAT, FQNNGV. Unmatched junction bases numbered 9, after V lost 6 bases and J lost 3 bases. CDR3 nucleotide sequence: TGTGCCAGCAGTCCCCCGACTAGCGGGAGTTTCTACGAGCAGTACTTC. It is translated as CASSPPTSGSFYEQYF.

This clone was recorded only once. This chain uses TRBV9 with TRBJ2-7; 7 bases agree with TRBD2. CDR3 size: 14 residues. The V and J ends lost 0 bases and 2 bases, in that order; junction bases with no gene match: 2. Germline V gene sequence: CDR1 SGDLS, CDR2 YYNGEE. The CDR3: CASSVEAGTYEQYF. The CDR3 DNA reads as TGTGCCAGCAGCGTAGAAGCGGGGACCTACGAGCAGTACTTC.

V usage is TRBV28 and J usage is TRBJ1-5, with 9 bases lining up with TRBD1. CDR3 length: 15 amino acids. Losses at the gene ends were 6 bases for V and 5 bases for J; bases not matched to a gene: 8. CDR1 MDHEN and CDR2 SYDVKM come from the germline V gene. This CDR3 reads CASRAHRGQDQPQHF. The CDR3 DNA is TGTGCCAGCAGGGCCCACAGGGGGCAAGATCAGCCCCAGCATTTT.

This clone was detected a few times. V gene TRBV27 combines with J gene TRBJ2-1; 10 bases are a match to TRBD2. There are 16 residues in the CDR3. Unmatched junction bases numbered 6, after V lost 7 bases and J lost 0 bases. Germline CDR1 is MNHEY and CDR2 is SMNVEV (reference sequence). CDR3 loop: CASTVAGGTSYNEQFF. The CDR3 region has the DNA TGTGCCAGCACCGTAGCGGGAGGAACCTCCTACAATGAGCAGTTCTTC.

The chain links TRBV7-9 to TRBJ1-5; D gene unclear. Germline values: CDR1 SEHNR, CDR2 FQNEAQ (reference sequence). CDR3 size: 12 residues. V lost 4 bases and J 3 bases, leaving 4 bases between the germline ends. This CDR3 is CASSSYNQPQHF. The DNA for the CDR3 is TGTGCCAGCAGCTCTTACAATCAGCCCCAGCATTTT.

This chain connects TRBV5-1 to TRBJ2-5; 8 bases are shared with TRBD2. V gave up 4 bases and J gave up 2 bases; unmatched junction bases: 1. The V gene's germline CDR1 is SGHRS and CDR2 YFSETQ. CDR3 length: 13 residues. The DNA of the CDR3 is TGCGCCAGCAGCGCGGGGGGACAAGAGACCCAGTACTTC. Translation: CASSAGGQETQYF. Together with reference TRBV5-1 and TRBJ2-5, the CDR3 gives the full variable domain: KAGVTQTPRYLIKTRGQQVTLSCSPISGHRSVSWYQQTPGQGLQFLFEYFSETQRNKGNFPGRFSGRQFSNSRSEMNVSTLELGDSALYLCASSAGGQETQYFGPGTRLLVL.